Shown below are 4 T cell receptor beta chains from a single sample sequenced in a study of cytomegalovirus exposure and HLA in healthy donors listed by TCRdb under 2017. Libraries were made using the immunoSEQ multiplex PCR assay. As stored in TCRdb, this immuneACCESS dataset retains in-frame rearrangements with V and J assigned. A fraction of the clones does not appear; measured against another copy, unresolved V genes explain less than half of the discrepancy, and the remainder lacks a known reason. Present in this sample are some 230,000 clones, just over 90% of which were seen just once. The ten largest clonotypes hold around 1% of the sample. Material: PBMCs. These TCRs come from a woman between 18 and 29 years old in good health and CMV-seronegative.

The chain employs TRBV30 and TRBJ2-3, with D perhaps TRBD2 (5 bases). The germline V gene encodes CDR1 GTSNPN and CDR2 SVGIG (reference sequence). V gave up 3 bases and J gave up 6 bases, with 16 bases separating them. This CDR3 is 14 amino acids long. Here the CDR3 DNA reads TGTGCCTGGAGCCGGGCGACTATATCGGATACGCAGTATTTT. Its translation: CAWSRATISDTQYF.

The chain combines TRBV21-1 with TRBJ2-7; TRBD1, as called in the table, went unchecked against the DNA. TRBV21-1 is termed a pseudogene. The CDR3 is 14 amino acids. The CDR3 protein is CASSKRDSVLGEYF. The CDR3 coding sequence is TGTGCCAGCAGCAAAAGGGACAGCGTGTTGGGGGAGTACTTC.

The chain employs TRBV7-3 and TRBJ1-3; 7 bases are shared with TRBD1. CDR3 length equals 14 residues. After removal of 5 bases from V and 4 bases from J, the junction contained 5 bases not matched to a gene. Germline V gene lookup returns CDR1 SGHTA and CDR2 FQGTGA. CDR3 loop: CASSRTGAGNTIYF. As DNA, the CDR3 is TGTGCCAGCAGCCGCACAGGGGCCGGAAACACCATATATTTT.

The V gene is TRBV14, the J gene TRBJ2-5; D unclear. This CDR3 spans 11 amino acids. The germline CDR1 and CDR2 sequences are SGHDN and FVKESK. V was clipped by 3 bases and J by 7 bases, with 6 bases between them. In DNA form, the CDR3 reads TGTGCCAGCAGCCAGAGTAGGACCCAGTACTTC. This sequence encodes CASSQSRTQYF.